This T cell receptor beta chain was documented in a study of OX40 agonist ivuxolimab in advanced cancers. V was shortened by 8 bases and J by 0 bases, with 8 bases between the two germline ends. The V gene's germline CDR1 is MNHNY and CDR2 SVGAGI (reference sequence). This CDR3 is built from 13 residues. General study findings and limits: In general, CD8+ T cells held more expanded clones than CD4+ did, on average. Not determined was the antigen specificity of the expanded peripheral T cells.

Turning to this clone: No antigen is known for it.

Method: immunoSEQ multiplex PCR; TCRdb's copy keeps in-frame clones and lacks some. The data contain approximately 76,000 clones, less than 90% of them singletons. This clonotype was obtained from an adult with an advanced solid tumor such as melanoma, head and neck, liver or kidney cancer. This specimen was CD4+ or CD8+ T cells sorted from blood, taken in a trial of the OX40 agonist ivuxolimab. The rearrangement links TRBV6-6 to TRBJ2-1; D is uncertain. The CDR3: CASGASSYNEQFF. The CDR3 DNA is TGTGCCAGCGGAGCCAGCTCCTACAATGAGCAGTTCTTC.